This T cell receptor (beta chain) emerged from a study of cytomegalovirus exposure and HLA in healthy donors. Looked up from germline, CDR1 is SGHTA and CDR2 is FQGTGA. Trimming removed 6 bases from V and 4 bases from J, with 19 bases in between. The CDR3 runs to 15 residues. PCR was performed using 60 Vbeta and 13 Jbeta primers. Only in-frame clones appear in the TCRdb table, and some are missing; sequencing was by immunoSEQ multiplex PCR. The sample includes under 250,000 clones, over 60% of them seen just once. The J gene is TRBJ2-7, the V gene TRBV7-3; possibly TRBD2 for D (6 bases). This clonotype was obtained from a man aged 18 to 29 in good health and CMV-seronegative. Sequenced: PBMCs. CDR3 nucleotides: TGTGCCAGCAGTATGGCCCTAGGAGGAGGGTACGAGCAGTACTTC. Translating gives CASSMALGGGYEQYF.